The 21 T cell receptor beta chains listed next were all sequenced from one sample in a study of cytomegalovirus exposure and HLA in healthy donors. Both 60 Vbeta primers and 13 Jbeta primers went into the PCR. Clones were read by immunoSEQ multiplex PCR, and TCRdb kept only the in-frame ones, dropping some. The repertoire includes 75,000 to 95,000 clones, 60% to 80% of them detected once, and about 3.5% sits in the top ten. The sample was PBMCs. The receptors were gathered from a man aged 50 or older in good health and CMV-seronegative.

The rearrangement uses TRBV6-1 and TRBJ1-1; 9 nucleotides match TRBD1. Germline-derived CDR1 and CDR2 are MNHNS and SASEGT. With V trimmed by 6 bases and J by 1 base, 6 bases remained unmatched. CDR3 length: 15 amino acids. CDR3 sequence reads: CASRDRGKPNTEAFF. The CDR3 DNA reads as TGTGCCAGCAGGGACAGGGGAAAACCGAACACTGAAGCTTTCTTT.

The V gene is TRBV30, the J gene TRBJ2-7; 10 nucleotides agree with TRBD1. This CDR3 comprises 15 residues. CDR1 GTSNPN and CDR2 SVGIG come from the germline V gene (reference sequence). V was pared by 2 bases and J by 4 bases, with 8 bases of the junction left unmatched. The DNA for the CDR3 is TGTGCCTGGAGTACCGGGACAGGGGTCTGGTACGAGCAGTACTTC. This gives the protein CAWSTGTGVWYEQYF.

The chain uses TRBV6-1 and TRBJ1-6; TRBD1 is a possible D gene (5 bases). The CDR3 loop spans 15 amino acids. Germline lookup yields CDR1 MNHNS and CDR2 SASEGT. V shed 3 bases and J shed 1 base, with 7 bases lying between them. The CDR3, as DNA: TGTGCCAGCAGTGACCAGGGTTCCTATAATTCACCCCTCCACTTT. It encodes CASSDQGSYNSPLHF.

The V and J genes are TRBV27 and TRBJ1-5; no clear D gene. The germline V and J ends were trimmed by 10 bases and 2 bases, with 9 bases remaining between them. The germline CDR1 and CDR2 sequences are MNHEY and SMNVEV (reference sequence). The CDR3 length is 12 residues. The CDR3 nucleotides are TGTGCCACATCCCGGGGCAATCAGCCCCAGCATTTT. Its protein product is CATSRGNQPQHF.

The CDR3 DNA sequence: TGTGCCAGCAGTTACTCGGGACAGAAGAACACTGAAGCTTTCTTT. Translating it yields CASSYSGQKNTEAFF. V usage is TRBV6-5 and J usage is TRBJ1-1, with TRBD1 matching over 7 bases. Unmatched junction bases numbered 2, after V lost 0 bases and J lost 1 base. This CDR3 has 15 residues. From germline, CDR1 is MNHEY and CDR2 SVGAGI.

V gene TRBV4-3 combines with J gene TRBJ1-2; TRBD1 might be the D (5 bases). Germline CDR1 is LGHNA and CDR2 is YSLEER. The CDR3 runs to 14 residues. Deletions cut 1 base from V and 7 bases from J, with 13 bases between. CDR3 in DNA: TGCGCCAGCAGCCAAGGACTGGCAGGGTCTGGCTACACCTTC. This gives the protein CASSQGLAGSGYTF.

The chain couples TRBV7-6 to TRBJ2-3; D is possibly TRBD2 (6 bases). V lost 3 bases and J 1 base, leaving 17 bases between the germline ends. CDR3 length: 17 residues. Germline-derived CDR1 and CDR2 are SGHVS and FNYEAQ. The CDR3 loop is CASSFHSGAGGTDTQYF. CDR3 DNA sequence: TGTGCCAGCAGCTTTCATAGCGGCGCTGGGGGCACAGATACGCAGTATTTT.

In this sample, this clone turned up a few times. V gene TRBV11-2 combines with J gene TRBJ2-7; 7 bases fit TRBD1. Per the germline V gene, CDR1 is SGHAT and CDR2 is FQNNGV. The CDR3 is 16 amino acids. Trimming at V came to 5 bases and at J to 0 bases, leaving 10 bases not matched to a gene. CDR3 DNA: TGTGCCAGCAGCCCCCACGGTCAGGGGGTCTCCTACGAGCAGTACTTC. Translation: CASSPHGQGVSYEQYF.

The chain recombines TRBV6-1 with TRBJ1-2, with D unclear. V shed 7 bases and J shed 8 bases, with 23 bases lying between them. Germline V gene lookup returns CDR1 MNHNS and CDR2 SASEGT. The CDR3 sequence is 15 residues long. CDR3 region: CASINPWLQPRGYTF. CDR3 sequence (DNA): TGTGCCAGCATTAATCCCTGGCTTCAACCTCGAGGCTACACCTTC.

The table lists this clone with a count of one. The chain joins TRBV6-5 to TRBJ2-5; 7 positions match TRBD1. V shed 6 bases, J shed 1 base, and the junction held 5 bases outside the gene matches. The CDR3 loop spans 14 amino acids. Germline V CDR1 and CDR2: MNHEY, SVGAGI. The CDR3 coding sequence is TGTGCCAGCAGCCGGGACAGTCTCCAAGAGACCCAGTACTTC. Residues: CASSRDSLQETQYF.

The V call is TRBV30, the J call TRBJ1-1; a weak D match, TRBD1 (5 bases). Trimming took off 4 bases at V and 5 bases at J, with 14 bases between the two ends. CDR3 length: 13 residues. Germline V gene data show CDR1 as GTSNPN and CDR2 as SVGIG (reference sequence). The CDR3 coding sequence is TGTGCCTGGAAGACCCTTGGGGGGACTGAAGCTTTCTTT. As protein: CAWKTLGGTEAFF. Full variable domain (missing parts from reference TRBV30 and TRBJ1-1): SQTIHQWPATLVQPVGSPLSLECTVEGTSNPNLYWYRQAAGRGLQLLFYSVGIGQISSEVPQNLSASRPQDRQFILSSKKLLLSDSGFYLCAWKTLGGTEAFFGQGTRLTVV.

V and J are TRBV5-4 and TRBJ2-2, with a tentative D call TRBD1 (6 bases). The CDR3 length is 16 residues. Germline CDR1 SGHNT, CDR2 YYREEE (reference sequence). The V end lost 0 bases, the J end lost 5 bases, and 14 bases lay between the germline ends. CDR3 amino acids: CASSLGSGAVTGELFF. The DNA of the CDR3 is TGTGCCAGCAGCTTGGGTTCAGGGGCCGTAACCGGGGAGCTGTTTTTT.

As DNA, the CDR3 is TGTGCCTGGAGTGTACGCCGACAGGGGCCGGGGGAGCTGTTTTTT. Its protein product is CAWSVRRQGPGELFF. V is TRBV30 and J is TRBJ2-2; TRBD1 aligns across 8 bases. The CDR3 has 15 residues. Germline CDR1 reads GTSNPN; CDR2 reads SVGIG (reference sequence). The J segment lost 8 bases and the V segment lost 0 bases, leaving 8 bases of the junction unmatched.

This clone was detected only a few times. V is TRBV19 and J is TRBJ1-3; unclear D gene. The germline V and J ends were trimmed by 3 bases and 2 bases, with 8 bases remaining between them. The CDR3 is 14 amino acids. Germline V gives CDR1 LNHDA, CDR2 SQIVND (reference sequence). Here the CDR3 DNA reads TGTGCCAGTAGTATGCGCTTAACTGGAAACACCATATATTTT. It translates to CASSMRLTGNTIYF.

The gene calls are TRBV18 and TRBJ1-1; D is uncertain. The CDR3 contains 14 residues. With 2 bases removed from V and 0 bases from J, the gap between germline ends came to 7 bases. Germline CDR1 and CDR2: KGHSH and LQKENI. CDR3 residues: CASSPTVMNTEAFF. The CDR3 nucleotides are TGTGCCAGCTCACCAACGGTAATGAACACTGAAGCTTTCTTT.

This clone was seen just once. This chain links TRBV10-2 with TRBJ2-5, with 9 bases aligning to TRBD2. The tail of the sequence fits TRBJ2-7 better, so the J call may be wrong. Per germline, CDR1 WSHSY and CDR2 SAAADI. The CDR3 length is 14 residues. CDR3: CASTRTSDYYEQYF. The CDR3 bases are TGCGCCAGCACTAGGACTAGCGACTACTACGAGCAGTACTTC.

The rearrangement uses TRBV6-4 and TRBJ1-3, with TRBD1 matching 8 bases. V lost 0 bases to trimming and J lost 0 bases; unmatched junction nucleotides: 1. The CDR3 consists of 16 residues. The germline V gene has CDR1 MRHNA and CDR2 SNTAGT. CDR3 in amino acids: CASSDSDRGSGNTIYF. The DNA for the CDR3 is TGTGCCAGCAGTGACTCCGACAGGGGCTCTGGAAACACCATATATTTT.

The chain is built from TRBV5-1 and TRBJ1-1; D is unclear. V was cut by 4 bases and J by 3 bases, with 10 bases left in between. CDR1 and CDR2 from the germline V gene are SGHRS and YFSETQ. CDR3 length: 13 amino acids. The CDR3 DNA reads TGCGCCAGCAGCGTTCAGGCCCACACTGAAGCTTTCTTT. Protein product: CASSVQAHTEAFF.

In its sample, this clone was seen once. V usage is TRBV11-2 and J usage is TRBJ2-7; 9 bases match TRBD1. In germline, CDR1 is SGHAT, CDR2 FQNNGV. The CDR3 sequence is 16 residues long. Trimming at V came to 5 bases and at J to 2 bases, leaving 10 bases not matched to a gene. Written as DNA, the CDR3 is TGTGCCAGCAGCGAAGCCGGACAGGGGCTGACCTACGAGCAGTACTTC. This sequence encodes CASSEAGQGLTYEQYF.

The rearrangement joins TRBV2 to TRBJ2-2; 8 bases match TRBD1. Germline lookup yields CDR1 SNHLY and CDR2 FYNNEI. The length of the CDR3 is 16 residues. V was clipped by 10 bases and J by 4 bases; unmatched bases: 14. CDR3 coding DNA: TGTGCCACCCCCCTTATGACAGGGGCGCCCACCGGGGAGCTGTTTTTT. As protein: CATPLMTGAPTGELFF.

The chain recombines TRBV29-1 with TRBJ2-1; 7 bases line up with TRBD2. The CDR3 has 13 residues. With 3 bases clipped from V and 3 bases from J, the junction kept 2 bases outside the gene matches. CDR1 is SQVTM, CDR2 ANQGSEA, per germline. Written as DNA, the CDR3 is TGCAGCGTTGATCGCGGGGGCTACAATGAGCAGTTCTTC. Translated, it gives CSVDRGGYNEQFF.